The rows below give T cell receptor beta chains drawn from one sample of a study of CD4 T cells in relation to SARS-CoV-2 and coronaviruses. No antigen is known for these receptors. Libraries were prepared by immunoSEQ multiplex PCR; TCRdb keeps only in-frame clonotypes and omits some of them. Seen here are under 20,000 clones, approximately 70% observed once, and the top ten hold around 23%. Sequenced input: CD4+ T cells from PBMCs, cultured in vitro. These receptor sequences come from a human donor in good health. Both conserved end residues are part of each CDR3. D genes are given only for firm matches. The size entry is marked missing in some rows and otherwise reads once, few, many or a size class.

D: TRBD1
J: TRBJ1-4
V: TRBV6-6
size: few
CDR3: CASSGTGYAEKLFF
DNA: TGTGCCAGCAGTGGGACAGGGTATGCGGAAAAACTGTTTTTT

D: NA
J: TRBJ2-5
V: TRBV7-2
size: NA
CDR3: CASSFSGAQYF
DNA: TGTGCCAGCAGCTTTTCAGGGGCCCAGTACTTC

D: NA
J: TRBJ1-5
V: TRBV2
size: few
CDR3: CASRQEGNQPQHF
DNA: TGTGCCAGCAGGCAGGAGGGTAATCAGCCCCAGCATTTT

D: NA
J: TRBJ1-2
V: TRBV7-9
size: NA
CDR3: CASSYTAQGGYTF
DNA: TGTGCCAGCAGCTACACAGCCCAAGGTGGCTACACCTTC

D: TRBD2
J: TRBJ2-1
V: TRBV19
size: NA
CDR3: CASSMGLAGGDEQFF
DNA: TGTGCCAGTAGTATGGGACTAGCGGGAGGCGATGAGCAGTTCTTC

D: NA
J: TRBJ1-3
V: TRBV27
size: NA
CDR3: CASSPWGGGLSGNTIYF
DNA: TGTGCCAGCAGCCCCTGGGGAGGGGGACTCTCTGGAAACACCATATATTTT

D: NA
J: TRBJ2-2
V: TRBV4-2
size: NA
CDR3: CASSQVTGSNTGELFF
DNA: TGTGCCAGCAGCCAAGTTACGGGATCGAACACCGGGGAGCTGTTTTTT

D: NA
J: TRBJ2-1
V: TRBV7-2
size: NA
CDR3: CASSLRLIQGNEQFF
DNA: TGTGCCAGCAGCTTACGGCTCATCCAAGGCAATGAGCAGTTCTTC

D: NA
J: TRBJ2-7
V: TRBV19
size: NA
CDR3: CASRQGYEQYF
DNA: TGTGCCAGTAGACAGGGCTACGAGCAGTACTTC

D: TRBD2
J: TRBJ2-3
V: TRBV5-1
size: NA
CDR3: CASSLAGTSGSVSTDTQYF
DNA: TGCGCCAGCAGCTTGGCCGGGACTAGCGGGAGTGTGAGCACAGATACGCAGTATTTT

D: NA
J: TRBJ1-5
V: TRBV6-2/TRBV6-3
size: NA
CDR3: CASSPFEGGSQPQHF
DNA: TGTGCCAGCAGCCCGTTCGAGGGCGGGAGTCAGCCCCAGCATTTT

D: TRBD2
J: TRBJ2-1
V: TRBV9
size: NA
CDR3: CASSAQTSGGAGNEQFF
DNA: TGTGCCAGCAGCGCCCAGACTAGCGGGGGGGCCGGCAATGAGCAGTTCTTC

D: NA
J: TRBJ1-1
V: TRBV15
size: NA
CDR3: CATSRVGEKAFF
DNA: TGTGCCACCAGCAGAGTCGGGGAGAAAGCTTTCTTT

D: TRBD2
J: TRBJ2-7
V: TRBV7-6
size: NA
CDR3: CASSPIAGKAYEQYF
DNA: TGTGCCAGCAGCCCAATAGCGGGAAAAGCCTACGAGCAGTACTTC

D: NA
J: TRBJ2-4
V: TRBV2
size: NA
CDR3: CASSEQGSGDIQYF
DNA: TGTGCCAGCAGTGAACAGGGGAGCGGAGACATTCAGTACTTC

D: TRBD2
J: TRBJ2-3
V: TRBV9
size: few
CDR3: CASSVADSGTVSDTQYF
DNA: TGTGCCAGCAGCGTAGCCGACAGCGGGACCGTCTCAGATACGCAGTATTTT

D: TRBD2
J: TRBJ2-3
V: TRBV19
size: NA
CDR3: CASSGGLAGGHPSTDTQYF
DNA: TGTGCCAGTAGTGGGGGACTAGCGGGGGGACATCCTAGCACAGATACGCAGTATTTT

D: NA
J: TRBJ2-3
V: TRBV7-6
size: NA
CDR3: CASSLVSTDTQYF
DNA: TGTGCCAGCAGCTTAGTTTCCACAGATACGCAGTATTTT

D: TRBD2
J: TRBJ2-5
V: TRBV6-5
size: NA
CDR3: CASSQRGGETQYF
DNA: TGTGCCAGCAGTCAGCGGGGTGGTGAGACCCAGTACTTC

D: NA
J: TRBJ2-7
V: TRBV2
size: NA
CDR3: CASSEYPPSRLSSYEQYF
DNA: TGTGCCAGCAGTGAATATCCCCCGTCCAGGTTGAGCTCCTACGAGCAGTACTTC

D: TRBD2
J: TRBJ2-3
V: TRBV9
size: once
CDR3: CASSVDPGGRNTQYF
DNA: TGTGCCAGCAGCGTAGACCCGGGAGGAAGAAATACGCAGTATTTT

D: NA
J: TRBJ1-1
V: TRBV2
size: NA
CDR3: CASSWLTGRTEAFF
DNA: TGTGCCAGCAGCTGGTTAACAGGGAGAACTGAAGCTTTCTTT

D: TRBD1
J: TRBJ1-1
V: TRBV19
size: NA
CDR3: CASLARRTGNTEAFF
DNA: TGTGCCAGTCTTGCAAGGAGGACAGGGAACACTGAAGCTTTCTTT

D: NA
J: TRBJ1-3
V: TRBV6-5
size: once
CDR3: CASSYSSGAGNTIYF
DNA: TGTGCCAGCAGTTACTCGAGCGGGGCTGGAAACACCATATATTTT

D: TRBD1
J: TRBJ1-1
V: TRBV19
size: NA
CDR3: CASSTTGGRTEAFF
DNA: TGTGCCAGTAGTACGACAGGGGGCCGGACTGAAGCTTTCTTT

D: NA
J: TRBJ1-5
V: TRBV12-3/TRBV12-4
size: once
CDR3: CASAAGADQPQHF
DNA: TGTGCCAGCGCGGCAGGGGCGGATCAGCCCCAGCATTTT

D: TRBD1
J: TRBJ2-1
V: TRBV7-2
size: NA
CDR3: CASSLGGQGICFF
DNA: TGTGCCAGCAGCTTAGGGGGACAGGGTATCTGCTTCTTC

D: NA
J: TRBJ1-1
V: TRBV18
size: NA
CDR3: CASSPGWEGEAFF
DNA: TGTGCCAGCTCACCTGGTTGGGAGGGTGAAGCTTTCTTT

D: TRBD2
J: TRBJ2-7
V: TRBV5-4
size: NA
CDR3: CASRTGTSFEQYF
DNA: TGTGCCAGCAGAACCGGGACTAGCTTCGAGCAGTACTTC

D: NA
J: TRBJ1-1
V: TRBV6-5
size: NA
CDR3: CASKGREITEAFF
DNA: TGTGCCAGCAAGGGCAGGGAGATAACTGAAGCTTTCTTT

D: NA
J: TRBJ2-1
V: TRBV7-2
size: once
CDR3: CASSFSPVGRPYNEQFF
DNA: TGTGCCAGCAGCTTCTCCCCTGTAGGCAGGCCCTACAATGAGCAGTTCTTC

D: NA
J: TRBJ2-3
V: TRBV27
size: NA
CDR3: CASSLSGSDTQYF
DNA: TGTGCCAGCAGTTTATCGGGGTCAGATACGCAGTATTTT

D: TRBD1
J: TRBJ1-6
V: TRBV5-6
size: NA
CDR3: CASSPGRTGNNSPLHF
DNA: TGTGCCAGCAGCCCGGGGAGGACAGGAAATAATTCACCCCTCCACTTT

D: NA
J: TRBJ1-2
V: TRBV12-3/TRBV12-4
size: once
CDR3: CASTMGGMGGYTF
DNA: TGTGCCAGCACCATGGGGGGGATGGGTGGCTACACCTTC

D: NA
J: TRBJ2-2
V: TRBV19
size: NA
CDR3: CASSIASWGRLNTGELFF
DNA: TGTGCCAGTAGTATAGCTTCATGGGGACGGCTGAACACCGGGGAGCTGTTTTTT

D: TRBD1
J: TRBJ2-1
V: TRBV19
size: NA
CDR3: CASSHPLGQGYNEQFF
DNA: TGTGCCAGTAGTCATCCTTTGGGACAGGGCTACAATGAGCAGTTCTTC

D: NA
J: TRBJ1-5
V: TRBV19
size: few
CDR3: CASSQAEGRVGQPQHF
DNA: TGTGCCAGTAGTCAAGCGGAGGGGCGGGTTGGTCAGCCCCAGCATTTT